This T cell receptor (beta chain) was obtained from a study of blood T cell repertoires in COVID-19. Study in general: The study drew acute and convalescent COVID-19 samples from the United States, Italy and Spain. T cells, B-cell-depleted T cells, or PBMCs provided the cDNA or gDNA that served as material.

As handled by the study authors: Amplification of reference gene primers was used by the study to estimate nucleated cell counts. The data were produced by immunoSEQ multiplex PCR, yet TCRdb's version contains in-frame clones alone and is incomplete. V, J and clone size derive from that table, while D and trimming were established from the DNA sequence. The sample lists around 81,000 clones; approximately 85% were seen once. This CDR3 has 16 residues. Germline assignment: CDR1 MGHRA and CDR2 YSYEKL. Trimming cost V 4 bases and J 3 bases, with 19 bases left between them. Sequencing was performed on peripheral blood. The source of this sequence is an older man with acute or convalescent COVID-19. V and J are TRBV4-1 and TRBJ2-7, with D possibly being TRBD2 (7 bases). The CDR3 nucleotides read TGCGCCAGCAGCCCGGGGGGCGGGACAACAATCTACGAGCAGTACTTC. It encodes CASSPGGGTTIYEQYF.